The sequence of this TCR beta chain was determined in a study of T cells in localized non-small cell lung cancer. Sequenced by immunoSEQ multiplex PCR; TCRdb stores in-frame clones only, minus some. Counted here are about 33,000 clones, about 92% occurring once; the ten biggest clones make up over 2%. CDR1 and CDR2 from the germline V gene are SGHTS and YDEGEE. The germline V and J ends were trimmed by 5 bases and 1 base, with 27 bases remaining between them. The CDR3 consists of 19 residues. The clonotype was recovered from a female donor over 55 with stage I lung adenocarcinoma. The V call is TRBV5-8, the J call TRBJ1-1; TRBD1 is a possible D gene (5 bases). The specimen comprised peripheral blood, sampled before any cancer treatment. The CDR3 reads CASRDWVGGLRSGNTEAFF. Here the CDR3 DNA reads TGTGCCAGCAGAGATTGGGTCGGGGGACTAAGGTCCGGGAACACTGAAGCTTTCTTT.